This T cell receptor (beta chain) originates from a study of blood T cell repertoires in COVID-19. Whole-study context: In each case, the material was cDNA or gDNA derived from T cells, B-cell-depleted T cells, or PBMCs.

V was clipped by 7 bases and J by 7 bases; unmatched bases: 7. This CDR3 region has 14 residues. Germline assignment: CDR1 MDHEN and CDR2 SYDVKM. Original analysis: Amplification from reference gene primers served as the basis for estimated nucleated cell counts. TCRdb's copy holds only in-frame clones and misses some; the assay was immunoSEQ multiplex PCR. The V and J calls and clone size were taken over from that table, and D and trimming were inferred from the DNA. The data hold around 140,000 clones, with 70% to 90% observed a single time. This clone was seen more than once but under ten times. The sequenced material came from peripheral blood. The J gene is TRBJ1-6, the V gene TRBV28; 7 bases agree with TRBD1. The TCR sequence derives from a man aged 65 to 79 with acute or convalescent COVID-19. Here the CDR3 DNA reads TGTGCCAGCAAATTCCGGGACAGCAATTCACCCCTCCACTTT. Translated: CASKFRDSNSPLHF.